This T cell receptor (beta chain) was captured by sequencing in a study of blood T cell repertoires in COVID-19. Overall study context: Samples came from the United States, Italy and Spain, spanning acute and convalescent COVID-19. Sources were T cells, B-cell-depleted T cells, or PBMCs; the material itself was cDNA or gDNA.

In the study's own analysis: For nucleated cells, counts were estimated from reference gene primer amplification. Assay used: immunoSEQ multiplex PCR; TCRdb lists only in-frame clones, some missing. V, J and clone size reflect that table, while D and trimming were determined from the DNA. This sample carries 200,000 or so clones, 65% to 85% of them seen once, and the ten largest clones take around 16%. V shed 1 base, J shed 7 bases, and the junction held 12 bases outside the gene matches. Germline lookup yields CDR1 SGDLS and CDR2 YYNGEE. This CDR3 region has 17 residues. Sequencing was performed on peripheral blood. The chain couples TRBV9 to TRBJ2-5, with 11 bases matching TRBD2. The source is a man in his 60s with active or convalescent COVID-19. In DNA form, the CDR3 reads TGTGCCAGCAGCGTATCTAGCGGGAGGCCCCTTACGACGACCCAGTACTTC. Translating it yields CASSVSSGRPLTTTQYF. The full variable domain, rest sourced from reference TRBV9 and TRBJ2-5, is DSGVTQTPKHLITATGQRVTLRCSPRSGDLSVYWYQQSLDQGLQFLIQYYNGEERAKGNILERFSAQQFPDLHSELNLSSLELGDSALYFCASSVSSGRPLTTTQYFGPGTRLLVL.